These T cell receptor beta chains were read from a single sample in a study of T cell changes during pregnancy in multiple sclerosis. Clones were read by immunoSEQ multiplex PCR, and TCRdb kept only the in-frame ones, dropping some. The repertoire holds 55,000 to 70,000 clones, with 93% as singletons. Sequencing was performed on CD4+ T cells from peripheral blood mononuclear cells, taken before pregnancy. These receptors were obtained from a female donor with multiple sclerosis, enrolled in a pregnancy study. CDR3s include the opening cysteine and the closing phenylalanine or tryptophan. A D gene is named only where the DNA matches it firmly. Clone size is not always given. Where it is, it says once, few, many or a class for expanded clones.

>TRBV6-5|TRBD1|TRBJ1-6|NA
TGTGCCAGCAGCGGGGACAGAGGATCACCCCTCCACTTT
CASSGDRGSPLHF
>TRBV28|NA|TRBJ1-3|NA
TGTGCCAGCAATGAGGAGTATGCTGGAAACACCATATATTTT
CASNEEYAGNTIYF
>TRBV7-2|NA|TRBJ1-2|once
TGTGCCAGCAGCTTTGGCAGGGAAGATGGCTACACCTTC
CASSFGREDGYTF
>TRBV7-2|TRBD2|TRBJ2-3|NA
TGTGCCAGCAGGGTGGGACTAGCGGGACCAGATACGCAGTATTTT
CASRVGLAGPDTQYF
>TRBV11-2|TRBD1|TRBJ2-7|NA
TGTGCCAGCAGCGCGGACAGGGGGCTATACGAGCAGTACTTC
CASSADRGLYEQYF
>TRBV29-1|NA|TRBJ2-1|NA
TGCAGCGTTGGCTCGGGCAATGAGCAGTTCTTC
CSVGSGNEQFF
>TRBV19|TRBD2|TRBJ2-5|once
TGTGCCAGTAGTACAAGGGGACTAGCGGGACCAGAGACCCAGTACTTC
CASSTRGLAGPETQYF
>TRBV7-9|NA|TRBJ2-3|NA
TGTGCCAGCAGCTACAGTGCGGGATTACTCACAGATACGCAGTATTTT
CASSYSAGLLTDTQYF
>TRBV28|TRBD1|TRBJ1-4|NA
TGTGCCAGCAGTTTACTTGGACAGGGTAATGAAAAACTGTTTTTT
CASSLLGQGNEKLFF
>TRBV5-4|TRBD2|TRBJ2-1|medium-sized
TGTGCCAGCAGCCAGCTCACTAGCGGGCTAGACAATGAGCAGTTCTTC
CASSQLTSGLDNEQFF
>TRBV29-1|TRBD1|TRBJ2-2|NA
TGCAGCGTCCTATTCGACAGGGCCGGCGGGGAGCTGTTTTTT
CSVLFDRAGGELFF
>TRBV28|NA|TRBJ2-1|NA
TGTGCCAGCAGTTTTTGGGACAGTTGGAACGGGAGGGATTACAATGAGCAGTTCTTC
CASSFWDSWNGRDYNEQFF
>TRBV19|TRBD1|TRBJ1-4|NA
TGTGCCAGTAGCATCGCCGGGACAGGGGGGGAAAAACTGTTTTTT
CASSIAGTGGEKLFF
>TRBV7-3|NA|TRBJ2-6|NA
TGTGCCAGCAGCTTACTAACTGGGGCCAACGTCCTGACTTTC
CASSLLTGANVLTF
>TRBV4-1|TRBD2|TRBJ2-3|NA
TGCGCCAGCAGCCGCCCGGGACTAGCGTTAACAGATACGCAGTATTTT
CASSRPGLALTDTQYF
>TRBV5-1|NA|TRBJ2-1|NA
TGCGCCAGCAGCTTTGGCGGGAACGTCAATGAGCAGTTCTTC
CASSFGGNVNEQFF
>TRBV30|NA|TRBJ2-1|NA
TGTGCCTGGAGTCCCCTCCCTGGGGCGGCACAAAACAATGGGCAGTTCTTC
CAWSPLPGAAQNNGQFF
>TRBV28|NA|TRBJ1-5|NA
TGTGCCAGCAGTCGTCCAACGGGAACCATAAATCAGCCCCAGCATTTT
CASSRPTGTINQPQHF
>TRBV14|NA|TRBJ1-2|NA
TGTGCCAGCAGCCAAGAGGGAGACTATGGCTACACCTTC
CASSQEGDYGYTF
>TRBV18|TRBD1|TRBJ1-4|NA
TGTGCCAGCTCACCCCGTAGGAAGGACAGGGAAGGAGAAAAACTGTTTTTT
CASSPRRKDREGEKLFF
>TRBV4-3|TRBD2|TRBJ2-7|NA
TGCGCCAGCAGCCAACGAAGCGGGATGAACCCCTACGAGCAGTACTTC
CASSQRSGMNPYEQYF
>TRBV27|NA|TRBJ2-5|NA
TGTGCCAGCAGACCCGGCCTGGGAGAGCTCCAAGAGACCCAGTACTTC
CASRPGLGELQETQYF
>TRBV28|TRBD1|TRBJ1-2|NA
TGTGCCAGTCATACCTACAGGGGCGGCAACTATGGCTACACCTTC
CASHTYRGGNYGYTF
>TRBV18|TRBD1|TRBJ2-2|NA
TGTGCCAGCTCACCGACAGGGACCGGGGAGCTGTTTTTT
CASSPTGTGELFF
>TRBV7-9|TRBD2|TRBJ2-5|NA
TGTGCCAGTCGGACTAGCGGGAGGGCCGCGGGGGAGACCCAGTACTTC
CASRTSGRAAGETQYF